These 25 T cell receptor beta chains came from one sample sequenced in a study of T cells after somatic rescue of genetic block. TCRdb keeps only in-frame clones here, not all; method: immunoSEQ multiplex PCR. Here the sample spans 70,000 to 85,000 clones, roughly 91% being singletons. Sequencing was done on a sample of peripheral blood mononuclear cells (PBMCs). The origin of the receptors is a young man.

The V and J genes are TRBV5-4 and TRBJ2-5, with 7 bases aligning to TRBD2. CDR3 length: 15 amino acids. Germline V gene lookup returns CDR1 SGHNT and CDR2 YYREEE (reference sequence). The trim removed 3 bases at V and 5 bases at J, leaving 10 bases unmatched. The CDR3 region is CASSSTGSGWETQYF. The CDR3 nucleotides are TGTGCCAGCAGCTCAACTGGTAGCGGGTGGGAGACCCAGTACTTC.

This chain connects TRBV19 to TRBJ1-5; D is uncertain. The CDR3 consists of 15 residues. V shed 3 bases and J shed 0 bases, with 9 bases lying between them. CDR1 and CDR2 from the germline V gene are LNHDA and SQIVND (reference sequence). The CDR3 is CASSISQYSNQPQHF. As DNA, the CDR3 is TGTGCCAGTAGTATTTCTCAATATAGCAATCAGCCCCAGCATTTT.

The J gene is TRBJ2-3, the V gene TRBV6-4; tentative D call: TRBD2 (5 bases). CDR1 MRHNA and CDR2 SNTAGT come from the germline V gene. Trimming took off 3 bases at V and 2 bases at J, with 12 bases between the two ends. CDR3 length: 15 amino acids. CDR3 nucleotide sequence: TGTGCCAGCAGTGATTCGGGGTTAAACACAGATACGCAGTATTTT. It specifies CASSDSGLNTDTQYF.

The chain combines TRBV13 with TRBJ2-1; the D gene is possibly TRBD2 (5 bases). From germline, CDR1 is PRHDT and CDR2 FYEKMQ (reference sequence). V lost 1 base and J lost 1, with 8 bases in between. The CDR3 is made up of 15 amino acids. Here the CDR3 reads CASSLAGTSYNEQFF. The CDR3 DNA is TGTGCCAGCAGCTTAGCGGGAACTTCCTACAATGAGCAGTTCTTC.

The chain couples TRBV5-6 to TRBJ1-5, with D possibly being TRBD1 (6 bases). The ends were cut back, 4 bases at V and 4 bases at J, with 9 bases in the middle. This CDR3 contains 13 residues. Germline loops: CDR1 SGHDT, CDR2 YYEEEE. The CDR3: CASSRTVNQPQHF. CDR3 DNA sequence: TGTGCCAGCAGCCGGACAGTGAATCAGCCCCAGCATTTT.

The CDR3 loop is CASSITTSGVEQYF. The CDR3 DNA reads TGTGCCAGTAGTATAACTACTAGCGGGGTTGAGCAGTACTTC. The chain has TRBV19 and TRBJ2-7, with 10 bases that match TRBD2. Germline-derived CDR1 and CDR2 are LNHDA and SQIVND (reference sequence). CDR3 length equals 14 residues. The V segment lost 2 bases and the J segment 7 bases; nucleotides outside the gene matches: 5.

DNA of the CDR3: TGTGCCAGCAGTTCGCCCGGGACAGGGGGGATCGAGCAGTACTTC. Protein: CASSSPGTGGIEQYF. The chain employs TRBV6-1 and TRBJ2-7; 11 bases line up with TRBD1. Unmatched junction bases numbered 9, after V lost 5 bases and J lost 6 bases. This CDR3 has 15 amino acids. The V gene's germline CDR1 is MNHNS and CDR2 SASEGT.

The chain has TRBV11-2 and TRBJ2-7; the D gene could be TRBD1 or TRBD2 (5 bases each). Germline V lookup: CDR1 SGHAT, CDR2 FQNNGV. The V and J ends lost 0 bases and 0 bases respectively, with 18 bases between them. The CDR3 loop spans 18 amino acids. CDR3 sequence: CASSLDRRGPLSSYEQYF. CDR3 DNA sequence: TGTGCCAGCAGCTTAGATCGCCGGGGCCCTCTGAGCTCCTACGAGCAGTACTTC.

This sequence joins TRBV19 and TRBJ1-6; D not certain. The CDR3 sequence is 12 residues long. Trimming shortened V by 2 bases and J by 7 bases, and 3 bases separated the two germline ends. CDR1 and CDR2 (germline): LNHDA, SQIVND (reference sequence). The CDR3 here is CASSIRNSPLHF. DNA for the CDR3: TGTGCCAGTAGTATACGGAATTCACCCCTCCACTTT.

This clone has a single count. V usage is TRBV7-2 and J usage is TRBJ2-5; D call uncertain. Germline assignment: CDR1 SGHTA and CDR2 FQGNSA. CDR3 size: 15 residues. V gave up 3 bases and J gave up 5 bases, with 16 bases separating them. CDR3 in DNA: TGTGCCAGCAGCTTTCAGCGCGTGGTTGCGGAGACCCAGTACTTC. It codes for CASSFQRVVAETQYF.

This chain connects TRBV6-5 to TRBJ1-5; 9 nucleotides match TRBD1. The ends lost 6 bases at V and 2 bases at J; junction bases unmatched: 5. CDR3 length equals 15 residues. The germline gives CDR1 MNHEY, CDR2 SVGAGI. The CDR3 coding sequence is TGTGCCAGCAGCCAGGACAGGGGCCGCAATCAGCCCCAGCATTTT. Translated: CASSQDRGRNQPQHF.

V gene TRBV7-8 combines with J gene TRBJ2-1; perhaps TRBD2 as D (6 bases). The CDR3 loop spans 11 amino acids. Germline CDR1 reads SGHVS; CDR2 reads FQNEAQ. V was shortened by 3 bases and J by 9 bases, with 6 bases between the two germline ends. DNA for the CDR3: TGTGCCAGCAGCTTGGGAGGTGAGCAGTTCTTC. Its translation: CASSLGGEQFF.

The V and J genes are TRBV23-1 and TRBJ1-5; 11 bases line up with TRBD1. TRBV23-1 is flagged as an ORF with uncertain function. V dropped 7 bases and J dropped 6; count of bases not matched to a gene: 11. CDR3 length: 16 residues. As DNA, the CDR3 is TGCGCCAGCATCCTCCCGGACAGGGGGCTTGTTCAGCCCCAGCATTTT. This sequence encodes CASILPDRGLVQPQHF.

The chain is built from TRBV5-6 and TRBJ2-3; no clear D gene. Trimming stripped 4 bases from V and 11 bases from J, with 14 bases between. The CDR3 totals 12 residues. Germline V CDR1 and CDR2: SGHDT, YYEEEE. CDR3 region: CASSLELRKQYF. Here the CDR3 DNA reads TGTGCCAGCAGCCTAGAACTGAGAAAGCAGTATTTT.

CDR3 protein: CASSLIAADTQYF. The CDR3, as DNA: TGTGCCAGCAGTTTAATAGCTGCAGATACGCAGTATTTT. The rearrangement joins TRBV27 to TRBJ2-3; the D is unclear. The CDR3 totals 13 residues. V was clipped by 2 bases and J by 4 bases, with 7 bases between them. CDR1 and CDR2 (germline): MNHEY, SMNVEV (reference sequence).

This sequence joins TRBV7-2 and TRBJ2-1; TRBD2 aligns across 11 bases. J lost 8 bases, V lost 2 bases, and 8 bases had no gene match. The CDR3 extends over 16 amino acids. Germline CDR1 and CDR2: SGHTA and FQGNSA. The CDR3 DNA reads as TGTGCCAGCAGCTTAATTACTAGCGGGAGATTTCATGAGCAGTTCTTC. Its protein product is CASSLITSGRFHEQFF.

This chain links TRBV7-3 with TRBJ2-3; TRBD2 agrees at 13 bases. Germline trimming cut 4 bases from V and 2 bases from J; bases unmatched to any gene: 3. The CDR3 length is 16 residues. CDR1 is SGHTA, CDR2 FQGTGA, per germline. The CDR3 protein is CASSSGLAGLTDTQYF. CDR3 coding DNA: TGTGCCAGCAGCTCGGGACTAGCGGGGCTCACAGATACGCAGTATTTT.

V gene TRBV25-1 combines with J gene TRBJ2-7; 9 bases align to TRBD1. Germline assignment: CDR1 MGHDK and CDR2 SYGVNS. This CDR3 is 14 amino acids long. Trimming removed 5 bases from V and 5 bases from J; junction bases left unmatched: 7. CDR3: CASSQWTGVNEQYF. The CDR3 bases are TGTGCCAGCAGTCAGTGGACAGGGGTCAACGAGCAGTACTTC.

The rearrangement joins TRBV5-6 to TRBJ2-5; the D is unclear. This CDR3 is built from 14 residues. Looked up from germline, CDR1 is SGHDT and CDR2 is YYEEEE. Deletions cut 0 bases from V and 0 bases from J, with 6 bases between. The CDR3 DNA reads as TGTGCCAGCAGCTTGGGTCAGTACCAAGAGACCCAGTACTTC. This sequence encodes CASSLGQYQETQYF. Together with reference TRBV5-6 and TRBJ2-5, the CDR3 gives the full variable domain: DAGVTQSPTHLIKTRGQQVTLRCSPKSGHDTVSWYQQALGQGPQFIFQYYEEEERQRGNFPDRFSGHQFPNYSSELNVNALLLGDSALYLCASSLGQYQETQYFGPGTRLLVL.

This clone was seen once. This sequence joins TRBV15 and TRBJ2-5; D might be TRBD1 (5 bases). This CDR3 has 12 amino acids. Germline CDR1 is LNHNV and CDR2 is YYDKDF (reference sequence). Trimming removed 0 bases at V and 10 bases at J, with 9 bases between. As DNA, the CDR3 is TGTGCCACCAGCAGAGATGTAGGGGTCCAGTACTTC. This sequence encodes CATSRDVGVQYF.

This chain joins TRBV29-1 and TRBJ1-2; D call uncertain. There are 13 residues in the CDR3. Germline CDR1 SQVTM, CDR2 ANQGSEA. Trimming cost V 1 base and J 0 bases, with 6 bases left between them. The CDR3 DNA reads as TGCAGCGTTGAAGGACGGGCTAACTATGGCTACACCTTC. Protein sequence: CSVEGRANYGYTF. The variable domain in full, with the rest retrieved from reference TRBV29-1 and TRBJ1-2, is SAVISQKPSRDICQRGTSLTIQCQVDSQVTMMFWYRQQPGQSLTLIATANQGSEATYESGFVIDKFPISRPNLTFSTLTVSNMSPEDSSIYLCSVEGRANYGYTFGSGTRLTVV.

The chain combines TRBV9 with TRBJ1-1; D possibly corresponds to TRBD1 (6 bases). Germline V gene lookup returns CDR1 SGDLS and CDR2 YYNGEE. V was shortened by 3 bases and J by 3 bases, with 15 bases between the two germline ends. CDR3 length: 15 amino acids. The CDR3 sequence is CASSDYGTPDTEAFF. CDR3 DNA: TGTGCCAGCAGCGATTACGGGACACCCGACACTGAAGCTTTCTTT.

This clone was counted a single time. The chain links TRBV19 to TRBJ1-2, with 10 positions matching TRBD1. CDR1 is LNHDA and CDR2 is SQIVND in the germline V gene (reference sequence). This CDR3 spans 15 amino acids. CDR3 nucleotides: TGTGCGACCCCTGGGCGGGACAGGGGTCTCTATGGCTACACCTTC. Its protein product is CATPGRDRGLYGYTF.

V gene TRBV2 combines with J gene TRBJ1-4, with TRBD1 as a possible D gene (5 bases). The CDR3 length is 15 residues. Trimming removed 6 bases at V and 6 bases at J, with 17 bases between. Germline V gene sequence: CDR1 SNHLY, CDR2 FYNNEI. The CDR3 loop is CASRTVWGGDEKLFF. Written as DNA, the CDR3 is TGTGCCAGCAGGACCGTCTGGGGAGGGGATGAAAAACTGTTTTTT.

The genes are TRBV11-2 and TRBJ2-5, with D uncertain. Germline lookup yields CDR1 SGHAT and CDR2 FQNNGV. There are 15 residues in the CDR3. V was cut by 4 bases and J by 1 base, with 13 bases left in between. In DNA, the CDR3 is TGTGCCAGCAGCTACCTCGAGCCGGGCCAAGAGACCCAGTACTTC. It yields the protein CASSYLEPGQETQYF.